This T cell receptor beta chain emerged from a study of T cell repertoires in cytomegalovirus infection. Per the germline V gene, CDR1 is MGHRA and CDR2 is YSYEKL. The germline V and J ends were trimmed by 3 bases and 5 bases, with 14 bases remaining between them. The CDR3 spans 15 residues. MiXCR, applied by TCRdb to the reads, yields one record per CDR3 protein. Seen here are 100,000 to 120,000 distinct CDR3 sequences, under 35% observed once, and the top ten hold more than 35%. A few counts support this clonotype. Antigen unknown. This chain uses TRBV4-1 with TRBJ2-1; either TRBD1 or TRBD2 may supply D (5 bases each). This TCR was sampled from a human donor in good health (CMV status not recorded). Some clones in this sample may be carry-over from other donors' samples. The sequencing used CD8+ T cells from cultured PBMCs, collected from culture after CMV antigen stimulation. CDR3: CASSHLGTPNNEQFF. In DNA, the CDR3 is TGCGCCAGCAGCCACCTCGGGACGCCCAACAATGAGCAGTTCTTC.